The 23 T cell receptor beta chains below come from one sample, sequenced in a study of shared clonotypes between healthy human individuals. Assay used: immunoSEQ multiplex PCR; TCRdb lists only in-frame clones, some missing. The sample lists approximately 2.4 million clones; approximately 96% were seen once. Specimen: naive CD4+ T cells sorted from blood. Regarding subset: CD45RA+ positively selected. All receptors come from a man aged 18 to 35 in good health.

The chain has TRBV10-1 and TRBJ2-5; weak D call: TRBD2 (5 bases). V gave up 3 bases and J gave up 5 bases, with 16 bases separating them. This CDR3 is 15 amino acids long. The germline V gene has CDR1 WNHNN and CDR2 SYGVQD (reference sequence). CDR3: CASSDDLGGTETQYF. In DNA, the CDR3 is TGCGCCAGCAGTGATGATCTCGGAGGAACGGAGACCCAGTACTTC.

As regards this clone: The same CDR3 is also encoded by other DNA sequences in this sample. The chain carries TRBV7-9 and TRBJ2-7; no clear D. With 1 base removed from V and 4 bases from J, the gap between germline ends came to 5 bases. This CDR3 spans 12 amino acids. CDR1 is SEHNR, CDR2 FQNEAQ, per germline (reference sequence). The CDR3 bases are TGTGCCAGCAGCTTAGAAGTATACGAGCAGTACTTC. It specifies CASSLEVYEQYF.

This clone was observed a single time. J is TRBJ2-1 and V is TRBV30; D is uncertain. Germline V lookup: CDR1 GTSNPN, CDR2 SVGIG (reference sequence). There are 12 residues in the CDR3. The ends were cut back, 0 bases at V and 7 bases at J, with 7 bases in the middle. The CDR3 sequence: CAWSVRPNEQFF. The CDR3 nucleotides are TGTGCCTGGAGTGTACGACCGAATGAGCAGTTCTTC.

The chain joins TRBV5-1 to TRBJ1-4, with unresolved D. In germline, CDR1 is SGHRS, CDR2 YFSETQ. Trimming pared 3 bases from V and 8 bases from J, leaving 14 bases between. This CDR3 contains 14 residues. CDR3 nucleotide sequence: TGCGCCAGCAGCTCCACCTCCCTAAAGGAAAAACTGTTTTTT. Translation: CASSSTSLKEKLFF.

V usage is TRBV30 and J usage is TRBJ2-5; perhaps D is TRBD1 or TRBD2 (6 bases each). The CDR3 is 13 amino acids. Germline CDR1 is GTSNPN and CDR2 is SVGIG (reference sequence). The CDR3 nucleotides read TGTGCGCATAACAGGGACTCGGGGGAGACCCAGTACTTC. Encoded protein: CAHNRDSGETQYF.

This clone was detected only once. This chain uses TRBV10-3 with TRBJ1-4; possibly TRBD1 for D (5 bases). The CDR3 has 15 amino acids. V lost 0 bases and J 3 bases, leaving 8 bases between the germline ends. Germline CDR1 and CDR2: ENHRY and SYGVKD. In DNA, the CDR3 is TGTGCCATCAGTGAGTCAGTACAGGCTAATGAAAAACTGTTTTTT. Translation: CAISESVQANEKLFF.

The chain employs TRBV30 and TRBJ1-5, with TRBD1 matching 7 bases. The CDR3 is 14 amino acids. J gave up 7 bases and V 2 bases, and 8 bases lay outside the gene matches. CDR1 and CDR2 (germline): GTSNPN, SVGIG (reference sequence). CDR3 in amino acids: CAWSSNRGGQPQHF. CDR3 DNA sequence: TGTGCCTGGAGTTCTAACAGGGGTGGACAGCCCCAGCATTTT.

The chain uses TRBV11-2 and TRBJ2-7; possible D gene TRBD2, 5 bases. V was cut by 4 bases and J by 3 bases, with 13 bases left in between. From germline, CDR1 is SGHAT and CDR2 FQNNGV. This CDR3 is built from 14 residues. CDR3 sequence reads: CASSSMRAYYEQYF. The CDR3 coding sequence is TGTGCCAGCAGCTCCATGAGGGCTTACTACGAGCAGTACTTC.

The chain recombines TRBV5-1 with TRBJ2-5; D unresolved. The CDR3 is 14 residues long. V was pared by 4 bases and J by 1 base, with 11 bases between. Looked up from germline, CDR1 is SGHRS and CDR2 is YFSETQ. CDR3 region: CASSTTPIQETQYF. In DNA, the CDR3 is TGCGCCAGCAGCACGACACCTATCCAAGAGACCCAGTACTTC. Full variable domain (rest looked up from reference TRBV5-1 and TRBJ2-5): KAGVTQTPRYLIKTRGQQVTLSCSPISGHRSVSWYQQTPGQGLQFLFEYFSETQRNKGNFPGRFSGRQFSNSRSEMNVSTLELGDSALYLCASSTTPIQETQYFGPGTRLLVL.

This chain links TRBV6-5 with TRBJ1-1, with D perhaps matching TRBD1 (6 bases). Germline V lookup: CDR1 MNHEY, CDR2 SVGAGI. The CDR3 runs to 13 residues. V lost 6 bases, J lost 7 bases, and 15 bases lay in between. CDR3 amino acids: CASSPGTLGEAFF. The CDR3 DNA is TGTGCCAGCAGCCCCGGGACATTAGGTGAAGCTTTCTTT.

This clone was seen a single time. Other nucleotide sequences from this sample produce the same CDR3. This chain links TRBV6-5 with TRBJ1-3; maybe TRBD1 (5 bases). Trimming left V 0 bases short and J 1 base short, with 7 bases between. Germline V lookup: CDR1 MNHEY, CDR2 SVGAGI. The CDR3 loop spans 15 amino acids. The CDR3 here is CASSYSRGSGNTIYF. Written as DNA, the CDR3 is TGTGCCAGCAGTTACTCGAGGGGATCTGGAAACACCATATATTTT.

The chain is built from TRBV28 and TRBJ2-5; 13 bases are a match to TRBD2. From germline, CDR1 is MDHEN and CDR2 SYDVKM. After removal of 2 bases from V and 4 bases from J, the junction contained 10 bases not matched to a gene. The CDR3 runs to 18 residues. DNA for the CDR3: TGTGCCAGCAGTTTACTCGGTACTAGCGGGGGGGCCGCAGAGACCCAGTACTTC. Protein sequence: CASSLLGTSGGAAETQYF.

The V call is TRBV19, the J call TRBJ2-2; 8 positions match TRBD1. The CDR3 sequence is 15 residues long. The germline gives CDR1 LNHDA, CDR2 SQIVND (reference sequence). After removal of 8 bases from V and 3 bases from J, the junction contained 8 bases not matched to a gene. The CDR3 nucleotides read TGTGCCAGTGCCAGGGGGCGCAGGGACACCGGGGAGCTGTTTTTT. Amino acids: CASARGRRDTGELFF.

V is TRBV5-1 and J is TRBJ2-6, with no clear D. With 4 bases removed from V and 4 bases from J, the gap between germline ends came to 9 bases. This CDR3 is built from 14 residues. CDR1 and CDR2 from the germline V gene are SGHRS and YFSETQ. For the CDR3, the DNA is TGCGCCAGCAGCCCAGAATCCGGGGCCAACGTCCTGACTTTC. This gives the protein CASSPESGANVLTF.

The chain recombines TRBV5-4 with TRBJ2-3; D may be TRBD2 (5 bases). The germline gives CDR1 SGHNT, CDR2 YYREEE (reference sequence). V was cut by 1 base and J by 1 base, with 10 bases left in between. There are 15 residues in the CDR3. The CDR3 region has the DNA TGTGCCAGCAGCTTGTTCCTTAGCGGCACAGATACGCAGTATTTT. Amino acids: CASSLFLSGTDTQYF.

The CDR3 is CASSRAAGKRETQYF. The CDR3 DNA reads TGTGCCAGCAGCCGCGCCGCCGGGAAAAGGGAGACCCAGTACTTC. The chain couples TRBV7-2 to TRBJ2-5; D possibly corresponds to TRBD2 (5 bases). This CDR3 is built from 15 residues. Germline V gene data show CDR1 as SGHTA and CDR2 as FQGNSA. Trimming removed 5 bases from V and 5 bases from J, with 18 bases in between.

A remark on this clone: Possible read error: a much larger clone is one base away. CDR3 sequence: CASSPDRNYGYTF. The CDR3 bases are TGTGCCAGCAGCCCGGACAGAAACTATGGCTACACCTTC. The chain couples TRBV5-8 to TRBJ1-2, with D possibly being TRBD1 (6 bases). The CDR3 is 13 residues long. Germline loops: CDR1 SGHTS, CDR2 YDEGEE. The germline V and J ends were trimmed by 4 bases and 2 bases, with 9 bases remaining between them.

The chain is built from TRBV6-1 and TRBJ2-4; a possible D gene is TRBD1 (6 bases). Per germline, CDR1 MNHNS and CDR2 SASEGT. This CDR3 region has 15 residues. V lost 1 base to trimming and J lost 4 bases, with 11 bases between them. The CDR3 protein is CASSEGTAQKNIQYF. The CDR3 coding sequence is TGTGCCAGCAGTGAAGGGACAGCTCAGAAAAACATTCAGTACTTC.

Concerning this clone: This sample also contains other DNA sequences that code for the same CDR3. The rearrangement links TRBV6-5 to TRBJ1-2; D unresolved. Trimming took 5 bases from V and 0 from J, leaving 7 bases between them. This CDR3 is built from 13 residues. Germline CDR1 is MNHEY and CDR2 is SVGAGI. The CDR3 nucleotides read TGTGCCAGCAGTCGGACGGCTAACTATGGCTACACCTTC. This translates into CASSRTANYGYTF.

The V and J genes are TRBV10-3 and TRBJ1-1; 8 nucleotides line up with TRBD1. Germline trimming cut 3 bases from V and 8 bases from J; bases unmatched to any gene: 5. The CDR3 totals 13 residues. Germline loops: CDR1 ENHRY, CDR2 SYGVKD. This chain's CDR3 is CAISEPGQGEAFF. The CDR3 region has the DNA TGTGCCATCAGTGAACCCGGACAGGGAGAAGCTTTCTTT.

This rearrangement joins TRBV5-1 to TRBJ2-6; D possibly corresponds to TRBD1 (6 bases). Trimming took off 8 bases at V and 0 bases at J, with 18 bases between the two ends. Looked up from germline, CDR1 is SGHRS and CDR2 is YFSETQ. This CDR3 has 17 amino acids. CDR3 nucleotide sequence: TGCGCCAGTTCAATTGGACAGTCCAACTCTGGGGCCAACGTCCTGACTTTC. Encoded protein: CASSIGQSNSGANVLTF.

V gene TRBV28 combines with J gene TRBJ1-2, with a weak D call TRBD1 (6 bases). Germline V gene lookup returns CDR1 MDHEN and CDR2 SYDVKM. The CDR3 spans 14 residues. The V gene lost 5 bases and the J gene lost 2 bases, with 12 bases spanning the gap. The CDR3 loop is CASSQGGKNYGYTF. The CDR3 DNA is TGTGCCAGCAGTCAAGGGGGTAAGAACTATGGCTACACCTTC.

The rearrangement links TRBV2 to TRBJ1-6; TRBD1 agrees at 9 bases. The CDR3 runs 17 residues. Trimming cost V 6 bases and J 0 bases; bases outside gene matches: 6. Germline-derived CDR1 and CDR2 are SNHLY and FYNNEI. CDR3 in amino acids: CASRDRGKSSYNSPLHF. CDR3 nucleotides: TGTGCCAGCAGGGACAGGGGAAAGAGCTCCTATAATTCACCCCTCCACTTT. The entire variable domain, with the rest obtained from reference TRBV2 and TRBJ1-6, is as follows: EPEVTQTPSHQVTQMGQEVILRCVPISNHLYFYWYRQILGQKVEFLVSFYNNEISEKSEIFDDQFSVERPDGSNFTLKIRSTKLEDSAMYFCASRDRGKSSYNSPLHFGNGTRLTVT.